The clone carrying this T cell receptor beta chain was recorded many times. MiXCR was used by TCRdb to re-call the PCR reads. The sample lists roughly 40,000 clones, about 16% seen once, with over 3.5% in the top ten. In germline, CDR1 is DFQATT, CDR2 SNEGSKA (reference sequence). This CDR3 contains 15 residues. J gave up 5 bases and V 1 base, and 8 bases lay outside the gene matches. Every patient underwent thyroid surgery untreated. This specimen comes from a study of metastatic and nonmetastatic thyroid tumors. This sequence originates from a female donor with papillary thyroid cancer or a benign thyroid nodule (not recorded which). Some clones in this sample may be carry-over from other donors' samples. Sequenced sample: blood. The chain recombines TRBV20-1 with TRBJ2-1; 7 nucleotides line up with TRBD2. CDR3 sequence (DNA): TGCAGTGCTAGAGGGCGGGGGAGGATAGACAATGAGCAGTTCTTC. Its translation is CSARGRGRIDNEQFF.